This T cell receptor (beta chain) was obtained from a study of somatic mutations in cytotoxic T cells in rheumatoid arthritis. The overall study: Patient blood, about 27 ml in EDTA, was obtained immediately after diagnosis and prior to the start of any treatment. Flow sorting at nearly 100% purity was applied to some V beta antibody-stained T-cell populations, which included V beta1+ cells sequenced for TCRB.

Data came from immunoSEQ multiplex PCR; TCRdb stores just in-frame clones and leaves some out. The table has approximately 3,000 clones, approximately 87% seen once. As regards this clone: What it binds is unknown.

The germline CDR1 and CDR2 sequences are SGHRS and YFSETQ. The CDR3 length is 15 residues. Trimming stripped 0 bases from V and 6 bases from J, with 13 bases between. General study points: For about an eighth of the 65 patients, a single CD8+ clone accounted for more than 20% of CD8+ cells. A rise in CD8+ clonality with age was seen in rheumatoid arthritis patients but not in healthy controls.

This receptor was identified in an older woman with rheumatoid arthritis. Sequencing used CD8+ T cells sorted from blood. The genes are TRBV5-1 and TRBJ2-1; perhaps TRBD1 as D (6 bases). CDR3 residues: CASSLGSTGLNEQFF. In nucleotides, the CDR3 is TGCGCCAGCAGCTTGGGGTCGACAGGTCTCAATGAGCAGTTCTTC.